The 22 T cell receptor beta chains below all came from one sample that was sequenced in a study of blood T cell repertoires in COVID-19. Here immunoSEQ multiplex PCR was the method, and the copy in TCRdb shows in-frame clones only, minus some. The profile covers about 140,000 clones, with roughly 87% appearing a single time and approximately 0.98% taken by the ten largest. Sequenced input: peripheral blood. The origin of the receptors is a woman in her forties or fifties with acute or convalescent COVID-19.

The chain combines TRBV27 with TRBJ2-7, with TRBD2 identical over 7 bases. The CDR3 is 14 amino acids. Trimming cost V 2 bases and J 3 bases; bases outside gene matches: 4. Germline CDR1 reads MNHEY; CDR2 reads SMNVEV (reference sequence). The CDR3 sequence: CASSLGRAYYEQYF. The DNA for the CDR3 is TGTGCCAGCAGTTTAGGGAGGGCTTACTACGAGCAGTACTTC.

This sequence joins TRBV28 and TRBJ1-2; D may be TRBD1 (6 bases). V gave up 1 base and J gave up 4 bases, with 13 bases separating them. Per germline, CDR1 MDHEN and CDR2 SYDVKM. The CDR3 runs 15 residues. Written as DNA, the CDR3 is TGTGCCAGCAGTTTATTGGGCGGGGGCACCTATGGCTACACCTTC. As protein: CASSLLGGGTYGYTF.

In this sample, this clone turned up once. The chain combines TRBV7-3 with TRBJ2-7, with TRBD2 matching over 10 bases. The CDR3 has 15 residues. With V trimmed by 5 bases and J by 0 bases, 4 bases remained unmatched. CDR1 SGHTA and CDR2 FQGTGA come from the germline V gene. Written as DNA, the CDR3 is TGTGCCAGCAGCCCGACTAGCGGGTTCTCCTACGAGCAGTACTTC. Its protein is CASSPTSGFSYEQYF.

The rearrangement joins TRBV5-5 to TRBJ1-5; D not resolved. V was trimmed by 1 base and J by 2 bases, leaving 7 bases between them. Per germline, CDR1 SGHKS and CDR2 YYEKEE (reference sequence). The CDR3 runs 14 residues. CDR3 DNA: TGTGCCAGCAGCTTGTTGGCAGGCAATCAGCCCCAGCATTTT. Amino acid sequence: CASSLLAGNQPQHF.

The chain has TRBV7-9 and TRBJ2-1; TRBD2 aligns across 13 bases. This CDR3 contains 17 residues. The germline CDR1 and CDR2 sequences are SEHNR and FQNEAQ (reference sequence). Unmatched junction bases numbered 8, after V lost 4 bases and J lost 5 bases. The CDR3 sequence is CASSYLTSGGLNNEQFF. CDR3 nucleotide sequence: TGTGCCAGCAGCTACCTGACTAGCGGGGGGCTCAACAATGAGCAGTTCTTC. The full variable domain, completed using reference TRBV7-9 and TRBJ2-1, is DTGVSQNPRHKITKRGQNVTFRCDPISEHNRLYWYRQTLGQGPEFLTYFQNEAQLEKSRLLSDRFSAERPKGSFSTLEIQRTEQGDSAMYLCASSYLTSGGLNNEQFFGPGTRLTVL.

V and J are TRBV24-1 and TRBJ2-2, with D possibly being TRBD1 (5 bases). The V gene's germline CDR1 is KGHDR and CDR2 SFDVKD. The CDR3 length is 14 residues. Trimming took off 0 bases at V and 7 bases at J, with 8 bases between the two ends. The CDR3 DNA reads TGTGCCACCAGTGATTTGCAGGGAAGCGGGGAGCTGTTTTTT. Protein: CATSDLQGSGELFF.

The gene calls are TRBV29-1 and TRBJ1-2, with D perhaps TRBD1 (5 bases). CDR3 length: 16 residues. V was clipped by 1 base and J by 6 bases, with 21 bases between them. Germline loops: CDR1 SQVTM, CDR2 ANQGSEA. The CDR3 loop reads CSVEAFSAGRFNGYTF. For the CDR3, the DNA is TGCAGCGTTGAAGCGTTTTCGGCAGGGAGGTTCAATGGCTACACCTTC.

This clone has only one observation. This chain connects TRBV15 to TRBJ2-1, with 7 bases matching TRBD2. The CDR3 spans 17 residues. The V gene end was trimmed by 5 bases and the J gene end by 6 bases; junction bases not matched to a gene: 16. Germline lookup yields CDR1 LNHNV and CDR2 YYDKDF (reference sequence). The CDR3 region is CATSLPHRGVLTNEQFF. The CDR3 nucleotides are TGTGCCACCAGCCTTCCTCACCGGGGGGTCCTGACCAATGAGCAGTTCTTC.

As DNA, the CDR3 is TGTGCCAGCAGTTCCCCCAGGGAAGGGGTGTTCAATGGCTACACCTTC. As protein: CASSSPREGVFNGYTF. The V and J genes are TRBV6-2 or TRBV6-3 and TRBJ1-2, with a possible D match to TRBD1 (5 bases). V was clipped by 4 bases and J by 6 bases, with 21 bases between them. CDR1 MNHEY and CDR2 SVGEGT come from the germline V gene. This CDR3 has 16 amino acids.

The rearrangement joins TRBV4-1 to TRBJ1-6, with TRBD1 as a possible D gene (6 bases). Trimming removed 5 bases from V and 10 bases from J, with 21 bases in between. This CDR3 comprises 16 residues. Germline V gene data show CDR1 as MGHRA and CDR2 as YSYEKL. The CDR3 DNA reads as TGCGCCAGCAGCGACAAGTGGACAGTTCCGAGCTCACCCCTCCACTTT. Its protein is CASSDKWTVPSSPLHF.

The CDR3 here is CASSIGPRTGVRTEAFF. CDR3 in DNA: TGTGCCAGTAGTATAGGCCCTCGGACAGGGGTCAGGACTGAAGCTTTCTTT. The rearrangement joins TRBV19 to TRBJ1-1, with 9 nucleotides matching TRBD1. With V trimmed by 1 base and J by 5 bases, 11 bases remained unmatched. This CDR3 has 17 amino acids. Germline V gene sequence: CDR1 LNHDA, CDR2 SQIVND (reference sequence).

V and J are TRBV11-2 and TRBJ1-1, with 10 bases identical to TRBD1. With 4 bases clipped from V and 1 base from J, the junction kept 9 bases outside the gene matches. This CDR3 spans 17 amino acids. Looked up from germline, CDR1 is SGHAT and CDR2 is FQNNGV. The CDR3 loop is CASSWTGGWFQNTEAFF. The CDR3 DNA reads as TGTGCCAGCAGCTGGACAGGGGGATGGTTTCAGAACACTGAAGCTTTCTTT.

This chain uses TRBV24-1 with TRBJ2-3; TRBD2 matches at 8 bases. Per germline, CDR1 KGHDR and CDR2 SFDVKD. The ends lost 3 bases at V and 3 bases at J; junction bases unmatched: 7. The CDR3 extends over 16 amino acids. For the CDR3, the DNA is TGTGCCACCAGTGATGGCCGGGGGGGCAAGACAGATACGCAGTATTTT. Translating gives CATSDGRGGKTDTQYF.

This chain uses TRBV19 with TRBJ1-5; D is uncertain. Germline V lookup: CDR1 LNHDA, CDR2 SQIVND (reference sequence). Between the trimmed V and J ends, which lost 5 bases and 7 bases, there was a span of 15 bases. The CDR3 has 14 residues. The CDR3 loop is CASSPEAEGQPQHF. CDR3 sequence (DNA): TGTGCCAGTAGTCCCGAGGCAGAGGGCCAGCCCCAGCATTTT.

The chain is built from TRBV4-2 and TRBJ1-1; 9 positions agree with TRBD1. Germline CDR1 LGHNA, CDR2 YNFKEQ. There are 16 residues in the CDR3. J was trimmed by 0 bases and V by 4 bases; bases with no gene match: 6. This CDR3 is CASSRSNRGLNTEAFF. The CDR3 nucleotides are TGTGCCAGCAGCCGGTCGAACAGGGGGCTGAACACTGAAGCTTTCTTT.

V is TRBV23-1 and J is TRBJ1-1; 9 positions match TRBD1. TRBV23-1 is an ORF for which the function is uncertain. CDR3 length equals 17 residues. Losses at the gene ends were 6 bases for V and 0 bases for J; bases not matched to a gene: 11. The CDR3 nucleotides read TGCGCCAGCAGCCAGGACAGGGGTTATACCCTGAACACTGAAGCTTTCTTT. Protein product: CASSQDRGYTLNTEAFF.

The chain couples TRBV19 to TRBJ1-2; tentatively, D is TRBD1 (6 bases). The germline V and J ends were trimmed by 4 bases and 2 bases, with 14 bases remaining between them. The germline gives CDR1 LNHDA, CDR2 SQIVND (reference sequence). The CDR3 runs 15 residues. The CDR3 region is CASSTIGGGNYGYTF. In DNA, the CDR3 is TGTGCCAGTAGTACTATAGGCGGGGGCAACTATGGCTACACCTTC.

As to this clone: This CDR3 is also generated by other DNA sequences in the sample. The genes are TRBV6-5 and TRBJ1-1, with 7 bases lining up with TRBD1. Germline trimming cut 5 bases from V and 1 base from J; bases unmatched to any gene: 4. The CDR3 covers 14 residues. Germline V lookup: CDR1 MNHEY, CDR2 SVGAGI. CDR3 coding DNA: TGTGCCAGCAGTCCCGGGACAGCGAACACTGAAGCTTTCTTT. It is translated as CASSPGTANTEAFF.

The V call is TRBV6-5, the J call TRBJ2-1, with D possibly matching TRBD2 (5 bases). Germline V gene data show CDR1 as MNHEY and CDR2 as SVGAGI. This CDR3 has 14 amino acids. The ends were cut back, 0 bases at V and 5 bases at J, with 8 bases in the middle. CDR3 amino acids: CASSYSRGNNEQFF. The DNA of the CDR3 is TGTGCCAGCAGTTACTCGAGAGGGAACAATGAGCAGTTCTTC.

The J gene is TRBJ2-1, the V gene TRBV10-3, with 12 nucleotides matching TRBD2. Germline V gene data show CDR1 as ENHRY and CDR2 as SYGVKD. The CDR3 totals 16 residues. The V and J ends lost 6 bases and 4 bases, in that order; junction bases with no gene match: 7. The CDR3 loop reads CAIRGTSGGIYNEQFF. CDR3 nucleotides: TGTGCCATCAGGGGCACTAGCGGGGGGATTTACAATGAGCAGTTCTTC.

The rearrangement uses TRBV29-1 and TRBJ2-7, with a possible D match to TRBD2 (6 bases). The length of the CDR3 is 15 residues. Trimming removed 4 bases from V and 6 bases from J, with 22 bases in between. CDR1 and CDR2 (germline): SQVTM, ANQGSEA. Written as DNA, the CDR3 is TGCAGCGTTGGGACTTGGAGGGAACCTGACTCCGAGCAGTACTTC. This codes for CSVGTWREPDSEQYF.

The V gene is TRBV7-6, the J gene TRBJ2-1; the D gene is possibly TRBD1 (6 bases). Germline V gene lookup returns CDR1 SGHVS and CDR2 FNYEAQ. This CDR3 is 15 amino acids long. Trimming cost V 1 base and J 2 bases, with 9 bases left between them. This chain's CDR3 is CASSLGGGAYNEQFF. The CDR3 bases are TGTGCCAGCAGCTTAGGTGGGGGCGCCTACAATGAGCAGTTCTTC.